This T cell receptor beta chain was obtained from a study of cytomegalovirus exposure and HLA in healthy donors. The study, taken as a whole, reports: The productive fraction for most TCR beta V segments was about 90% or about 30% in an earlier analysis.

PCR amplification relied on 60 Vbeta primers (plus 13 Jbeta primers). Authors' processing steps: A follow-up analysis tallied 73 million or so unique TCR beta chains, some 9.9 million shared. Here immunoSEQ multiplex PCR was the method, and the copy in TCRdb shows in-frame clones only, minus some. V and J calls and clone size are those listed in that table; D and trimming were worked out from the DNA. Its table records tens of thousands of clones. This CDR3 region has 15 residues. Germline CDR1 LNHDA, CDR2 SQIVND (reference sequence). V lost 6 bases to trimming and J lost 4 bases; unmatched junction nucleotides: 9. A note on this clone: Its antigen is undetermined.

V and J are TRBV19 and TRBJ1-3; 7 nucleotides match TRBD1. Sequenced input: PBMCs. The TCR sequence derives from a woman aged 45-65 years in good health and CMV-seropositive. CDR3 in amino acids: CASSATGAPGNTIYF. CDR3 in DNA: TGTGCCAGTAGCGCAACAGGGGCACCCGGAAACACCATATATTTT.